These T cell receptor beta chains were read from a single sample in a study of shared clonotypes between healthy human individuals. Sequenced by immunoSEQ multiplex PCR; TCRdb stores in-frame clones only, minus some. The sample carries approximately 2.5 million clones, approximately 93% recorded once. The sample comprised naive CD4+ T cells from PBMCs. These receptor sequences come from a man between 18 and 35 years old in good health. Some clones in this sample may be carry-over from other donors' samples. Each CDR3 is given with its conserved first and last residue. The D gene is left open where the match is weak. Expanded clones are given a class, and other clones once, few, many or no size at all.

CDR3 protein,CDR3 DNA,clone size,J gene,V gene,D gene
CASSFWGVIGNTIYF,TGTGCCAGCAGCTTTTGGGGGGTCATTGGAAACACCATATATTTT,once,TRBJ1-3,TRBV7-9,-
CASSPMGTPGPQHF,TGTGCCAGCTCACCAATGGGGACCCCGGGGCCCCAGCATTTT,-,TRBJ1-5,TRBV18,-
CASSYRGGGGVDYTF,TGTGCCAGCAGTTACCGTGGAGGGGGGGGTGTTGACTACACCTTC,-,TRBJ1-2,TRBV6-5,-
CASSERGPEAFF,TGTGCCAGCAGCGAACGTGGCCCTGAAGCTTTCTTT,-,TRBJ1-1,TRBV28,-
CASRPGQAWGEQYF,TGTGCCAGCAGACCCGGACAGGCCTGGGGCGAGCAGTACTTC,-,TRBJ2-7,TRBV28,TRBD1
CASSQMRGAKNIQYF,TGCGCCAGCAGCCAAATGCGGGGGGCCAAAAACATTCAGTACTTC,-,TRBJ2-4,TRBV4-1,TRBD2
CASSRDRRGNQPQHF,TGTGCCAGCAGCAGAGACAGGAGGGGCAATCAGCCCCAGCATTTT,-,TRBJ1-5,TRBV28,-
CASQIALGLAGGGTGELFF,TGTGCCAGCCAGATCGCCCTGGGACTAGCGGGAGGGGGCACCGGGGAGCTGTTTTTT,-,TRBJ2-2,TRBV28,TRBD2
CASIFMPRTEAFF,TGTGCCAGCATTTTTATGCCGAGGACTGAAGCTTTCTTT,-,TRBJ1-1,TRBV2,-
CASSEVGGYGYTF,TGTGCCAGCAGTGAAGTGGGGGGCTATGGCTACACCTTC,-,TRBJ1-2,TRBV6-1,-
CASSDSRGGRTDTQYF,TGTGCCAGCAGTGACTCCCGGGGCGGACGCACAGATACGCAGTATTTT,-,TRBJ2-3,TRBV25-1,-
CASRLNSNQPQHF,TGTGCCAGCAGACTTAATAGCAATCAGCCCCAGCATTTT,-,TRBJ1-5,TRBV28,-
CASSLVRQGAYEQYF,TGTGCCAGCAGCTTGGTCAGACAGGGGGCCTACGAGCAGTACTTC,-,TRBJ2-7,TRBV11-2,TRBD1
CASRGQARFF,TGTGCCAGCAGGGGACAGGCCCGGTTCTTC,-,TRBJ2-1,TRBV2,TRBD1
CASSSEPGQGTEAFF,TGTGCCAGCAGCTCGGAACCGGGACAGGGAACTGAAGCTTTCTTT,-,TRBJ1-1,TRBV5-4,TRBD1
CASSRDSGANVLTF,TGCGCCAGCAGCCGGGACTCTGGGGCCAACGTCCTGACTTTC,-,TRBJ2-6,TRBV5-1,-
CASSEVWAGGLNQPQHF,TGTGCCAGCAGTGAAGTCTGGGCAGGGGGCCTCAATCAGCCCCAGCATTTT,-,TRBJ1-5,TRBV6-1,TRBD1
CASSPDLISGREGGELFF,TGCGCCAGCAGCCCGGACCTTATTAGCGGGAGGGAAGGCGGGGAGCTGTTTTTT,-,TRBJ2-2,TRBV5-1,TRBD2
CASSLLLGDSLEFYNEQFF,TGTGCCAGCAGCCTCCTTCTTGGGGACAGTTTAGAATTCTACAATGAGCAGTTCTTC,-,TRBJ2-1,TRBV5-4,TRBD1
CASSFSRLTREGMYEQYF,TGTGCCAGCAGCTTTTCCCGTTTAACGAGGGAGGGCATGTACGAGCAGTACTTC,-,TRBJ2-7,TRBV7-2,TRBD2
CASSNDRRRGNTIYF,TGTGCCAGCAGCAACGACAGGAGACGGGGAAACACCATATATTTT,once,TRBJ1-3,TRBV28,-
CASRRAGYDETQYF,TGTGCCAGCAGGCGGGCAGGGTATGATGAAACGCAGTATTTT,-,TRBJ2-3,TRBV14,-
CAWRGTYEQYF,TGTGCCTGGAGAGGGACATACGAGCAGTACTTC,-,TRBJ2-7,TRBV30,-
CASSPGTNVYNEQFF,TGCGCCAGCAGCCCCGGGACTAATGTATACAATGAGCAGTTCTTC,-,TRBJ2-1,TRBV5-1,TRBD2
CASSSPAGPNTGELFF,TGTGCCAGCAGCTCACCAGCGGGCCCGAACACCGGGGAGCTGTTTTTT,-,TRBJ2-2,TRBV7-9,-
CAWSVDVGYQHF,TGTGCCTGGAGTGTAGATGTAGGCTATCAGCATTTT,-,TRBJ1-5,TRBV30,-
CASSRPLAQHTGELFF,TGTGCCAGTAGTAGACCGCTAGCGCAACACACCGGGGAGCTGTTTTTT,-,TRBJ2-2,TRBV19,-
CAWRLAGGPPKTQYF,TGTGCCTGGCGACTAGCGGGAGGCCCTCCCAAGACCCAGTACTTC,-,TRBJ2-5,TRBV30,TRBD2
CASSSSGESYNEQFF,-,-,TRBJ2-1,TRBV28,-
CASSLPGTSGRIPYNEQFF,TGTGCCAGCAGCCTCCCCGGGACTAGCGGGAGAATCCCCTACAATGAGCAGTTCTTC,-,TRBJ2-1,TRBV5-4,TRBD2
CASRTREVYGYTF,TGTGCCAGCAGGACCAGGGAGGTATATGGCTACACCTTC,-,TRBJ1-2,TRBV6-5,-
CASSLIGTASEQYF,TGTGCCAGCAGCTTGATAGGGACAGCGAGTGAGCAGTACTTC,-,TRBJ2-7,TRBV7-3,TRBD1
CASSIQGPPPYEQYF,TGTGCCAGCAGTATTCAGGGGCCACCTCCCTACGAGCAGTACTTC,-,TRBJ2-7,TRBV6-6,-
CATRATLGSYEQYF,TGTGCCACCCGGGCCACCTTAGGGTCCTACGAGCAGTACTTC,-,TRBJ2-7,TRBV10-3,-
CASSPDLTDLNTEAFF,TGTGCCAGCTCACCCGATTTGACGGACTTGAACACTGAAGCTTTCTTT,-,TRBJ1-1,TRBV18,-
CASSLAGTSGQETQYF,TGCGCCAGCAGCTTGGCCGGGACTAGCGGACAAGAGACCCAGTACTTC,-,TRBJ2-5,TRBV5-1,TRBD2
CASGLYRETQYF,TGTGCTAGTGGTTTGTACCGGGAGACCCAGTACTTC,once,TRBJ2-5,TRBV12-5,-
CASSEALPYYGYTF,TGTGCCAGCAGTGAAGCGTTGCCCTACTATGGCTACACCTTC,-,TRBJ1-2,TRBV6-1,-
CASTAGRGNTEAFF,TGTGCCAGCACGGCCGGACGGGGGAACACTGAAGCTTTCTTT,-,TRBJ1-1,TRBV18,-
CASSPWTGHNQPQHF,TGTGCCAGCAGCCCCTGGACAGGCCACAATCAGCCCCAGCATTTT,-,TRBJ1-5,TRBV7-9,TRBD1
CASSLGGTSGGNEQFF,TGCGCCAGCAGCTTGGGCGGGACTAGCGGGGGGAATGAGCAGTTCTTC,-,TRBJ2-1,TRBV5-1,TRBD2
CASSQGGSPLHF,TGTGCCAGCAGTCAGGGAGGTTCACCCCTCCACTTT,-,TRBJ1-6,TRBV6-6,-
CASTDNTNEKLFF,TGTGCCAGCACCGACAACACTAATGAAAAACTGTTTTTT,-,TRBJ1-4,TRBV30,-
CASINAGSSRDEQFF,TGTGCCAGCATCAATGCCGGGAGCTCACGGGATGAGCAGTTCTTC,-,TRBJ2-1,TRBV28,-
CASSQIGLAGYEQYF,TGTGCCAGCAGCCAGATCGGGCTAGCGGGTTACGAGCAGTACTTC,-,TRBJ2-7,TRBV14,TRBD2